Listed below are T cell receptor beta chains from one sample, sequenced in a study of OX40 agonist ivuxolimab in advanced cancers. This table comes from immunoSEQ multiplex PCR, and its TCRdb copy is limited to in-frame clones, with some not included. Of about 150,000 clones in the sample, 94% were seen once. The source was CD4+ or CD8+ T cells sorted from blood, collected in a trial of the OX40 agonist ivuxolimab. All receptors derive from an adult with an advanced solid tumor such as melanoma, head and neck, liver or kidney cancer. Each CDR3 is given with its conserved first and last residue. D genes are given only for firm matches. Part of the rows lack a size; the others show once, few, many or a class for expanded clones.

v_call	clone_size	j_call	d_call	cdr3_nt	cdr3_aa
TRBV7-8	-	TRBJ1-2	-	TGTGCCAGCAGCTTACAGACTCAAGCTAACTATGGCTACACCTTC	CASSLQTQANYGYTF
TRBV6-5	-	TRBJ2-1	-	TGTGCCAGCAGTTACTCAAGGCCAGGGCGGAATGAGCAGTTCTTC	CASSYSRPGRNEQFF
TRBV29-1	-	TRBJ1-2	-	TGCAGCGTTGAACGGCAGTCGCGTGCCTACACCTTC	CSVERQSRAYTF
TRBV5-6	-	TRBJ1-1	-	TGTGCCAGCAGCCTATGGGGACCTAGTGAAGCTTTCTTT	CASSLWGPSEAFF
TRBV19	-	TRBJ2-1	TRBD1	TGTGCCAGTAGTATGCGGACAGGGGGCTTTGTAGGAAACAATGAGCAGTTCTTC	CASSMRTGGFVGNNEQFF
TRBV19	once	TRBJ1-1	TRBD1	TGTGCCAGTAGCAGGGACAGGGGTGGGACTGAAGCTTTCTTT	CASSRDRGGTEAFF
TRBV28	-	TRBJ1-1	TRBD1	TGTGCCAGCAGTAGACAGGACAGGGCCTGGACTGAAGCTTTCTTT	CASSRQDRAWTEAFF
TRBV5-4	-	TRBJ1-1	-	TGTGCCAGCAGCTTGGTGGTGGGGGTAGAAGCTTTCTTT	CASSLVVGVEAFF
TRBV9	-	TRBJ1-1	-	TGTGCCAGCAGCGTAGCCAGCACAGGGATGAACACTGAAGCTTTCTTT	CASSVASTGMNTEAFF
TRBV7-2	-	TRBJ1-2	-	TGTGCCAGCAGCCCGACAGGATCGGTAGGCTATGGCTACACCTTC	CASSPTGSVGYGYTF
TRBV29-1	-	TRBJ2-7	TRBD1	TGCAGCGTTTTAGGGACAGGGTCGGCCTACGAGCAGTACTTC	CSVLGTGSAYEQYF
TRBV5-6	once	TRBJ2-7	TRBD1	TGTGCCAGCAGCTGGGGGACAGGGAAGTCCTACGAGCAGTACTTC	CASSWGTGKSYEQYF
TRBV5-4	-	TRBJ2-7	-	TGTGCCAGCAGCTTGGTAGGGGGCTACGAGCAGTACTTC	CASSLVGGYEQYF
TRBV6-5	-	TRBJ1-2	-	TGTGCCAGCAGTTACTCGGGTGGGGAGCCTAACTATGGCTACACCTTC	CASSYSGGEPNYGYTF
TRBV5-4	-	TRBJ2-5	-	TGTGCCAGCAGCCTTCAGGCCAGCGAAGAGACCCAGTACTTC	CASSLQASEETQYF
TRBV14	-	TRBJ2-2	-	TGTGCCAGCAGCCAAGTTCTAGTCAACACCGGGGAGCTGTTTTTT	CASSQVLVNTGELFF
TRBV27	-	TRBJ2-6	TRBD1	TGTGCCAGCAGTCTACGACAGGGGGCGACCTCTGGGGCCAACGTCCTGACTTTC	CASSLRQGATSGANVLTF
TRBV5-1	once	TRBJ1-5	-	TGCGCCAGCAGCAGGGATGAGGGGCATCAGCCCCAGCATTTT	CASSRDEGHQPQHF
TRBV7-2	once	TRBJ2-7	TRBD1	TGTGCCAGCAGCCTACGACAGGGGAGCTACGAGCAGTACTTC	CASSLRQGSYEQYF
TRBV19	-	TRBJ1-1	TRBD1	TGTGCCAGTAGGGTAACAGGGGGCGAAGCTTTCTTT	CASRVTGGEAFF
TRBV11-2	once	TRBJ1-2	-	TGTGCCAGCAGCCTAGGTGGGAACTATGGCTACACCTTC	CASSLGGNYGYTF
TRBV5-6	-	TRBJ2-5	-	TGTGCCACCGCTTTGGGTGAGGGGGACCAGTACTTC	CATALGEGDQYF
TRBV11-3	-	TRBJ1-5	-	TGTGCCAGCAGCTTATATATCAAGGCTAATCAGCCCCAGCATTTT	CASSLYIKANQPQHF
TRBV5-4	-	TRBJ2-7	-	TGTGCCAGCAGCTCGGGATCCTCCTACGAGCAGTACTTC	CASSSGSSYEQYF
TRBV28	-	TRBJ1-6	-	TGTGCCAGCATTTCCTTGGGTGGTGGATATTCACCCCTCCACTTT	CASISLGGGYSPLHF
TRBV15	-	TRBJ2-5	-	TGTGCCACCAGCGACAGGGGAGGGTCGGAGACCCAGTACTTC	CATSDRGGSETQYF
TRBV7-2	-	TRBJ2-3	TRBD1	TGTGCCAGCAGCACCAGAGCCGGGACAGGGGCCTTGAGCCCGTATTTT	CASSTRAGTGALSPYF
TRBV10-3	-	TRBJ1-2	-	TGTGCCATCAGTGAGTCGAGAAATAACTATGGCTACACCTTC	CAISESRNNYGYTF
TRBV10-3	-	TRBJ1-1	TRBD1	TGTGCCATCAGTGGGGGGACAGGGCAATTAATGAACACTGAAGCTTTCTTT	CAISGGTGQLMNTEAFF
TRBV5-4	-	TRBJ2-5	TRBD2	TGTGCCAGCAGCTTGCGGGGGGGCCTGCAAGAGACCCAGTACTTC	CASSLRGGLQETQYF
TRBV6-4	once	TRBJ1-1	-	TGTGCCAGCAGTGACATCGGGGGACCCTTGAACACTGAAGCTTTCTTT	CASSDIGGPLNTEAFF
TRBV6-5	once	TRBJ2-6	-	TGTGCCAGCAGTTCCCGGGCCTCTGGGGCCAACGTCCTGACTTTC	CASSSRASGANVLTF
TRBV18	once	TRBJ1-5	-	TGTGCCAGCTCACCCGACGGACTAAGCAATCAGCCCCAGCATTTT	CASSPDGLSNQPQHF
TRBV5-1	-	TRBJ1-4	-	TGCGCCAGCAGGATGGGGGCGACTAATGAAAAACTGTTTTTT	CASRMGATNEKLFF
TRBV5-1	-	TRBJ2-1	-	TGCGCCAGCAGGCGGGTTTCGCTCGGGAATGAGCAGTTCTTC	CASRRVSLGNEQFF
TRBV7-2	-	TRBJ1-3	-	TGTGCCAGCAGCTTAGCCCAGGGGTGGGGAAACACCATATATTTT	CASSLAQGWGNTIYF
TRBV28	-	TRBJ2-2	TRBD1	TGTGCCAGCAGTTTAAATCCGGGACAGGGCTCGGGGGAGCTGTTTTTT	CASSLNPGQGSGELFF
TRBV5-4	-	TRBJ2-2	-	TGTGCCAGCAGCCTCAGGGACACCGGGGAGCTGTTTTTT	CASSLRDTGELFF
TRBV28	-	TRBJ1-4	-	TGTGCCAGCAGTTTATCGGGGTTGACCACTAATGAAAAACTGTTTTTT	CASSLSGLTTNEKLFF
TRBV28	-	TRBJ2-5	TRBD2	TGTGCCAGCAGTTTTCCGCTGTCTAGCGGGAGCGACTTGAGAGAGACCCAGTACTTC	CASSFPLSSGSDLRETQYF